This T cell receptor (beta chain) appears in the sequencing data of a study of T cell responses to AZD1222 COVID-19 vaccine. The study's findings and limits: Possibly, clonal diversity was underestimated; donors were largely white British and included more females.

Germline lookup yields CDR1 MNHEY and CDR2 SVGAGI. The CDR3 length is 14 residues. Trimming left V 5 bases short and J 3 bases short, with 13 bases between. A note on this clone: Its target is unknown.

Only in-frame clones appear in the TCRdb table, and some are missing; sequencing was by immunoSEQ multiplex PCR. The data show 68,000 or so clones, over 60% seen once. This rearrangement joins TRBV6-5 to TRBJ1-1; D is perhaps TRBD1 (5 bases). This sequence originates from an adult in good health. Sequencing used peripheral blood, obtained on day 0 of AZD1222 vaccination. The DNA of the CDR3 is TGTGCCAGCAGTACCAGGGTCGGAGACACTGAAGCTTTCTTT. It translates to CASSTRVGDTEAFF.